This T cell receptor beta chain was captured in a study of shared clonotypes between healthy human individuals. The CDR3 extends over 17 amino acids. V was cut by 8 bases and J by 5 bases, with 24 bases left in between. Germline values: CDR1 MDHEN, CDR2 SYDVKM. Notes on the study in general: The four-donor shared clonotypes exceeded non-shared clonotypes in generation probability, with non-shared ones scoring lower. Naive subsets generally exceeded memory subsets in estimated richness.

As for this clone: The antigen remains undetermined.

Each sorted subset replicate got 200 ng genomic DNA, tens of thousands of genomes. Method: immunoSEQ multiplex PCR; TCRdb's copy keeps in-frame clones and lacks some. This table holds approximately 740,000 clones, almost 95% found once. CD45RO-negative, CCR7-positively selected cells formed the naive CD8 fraction, excluding terminally differentiated effector memory CD45RA+ cells. Donors comprised healthy HIV-negative adults lacking recent acute infections or vaccinations. This receptor was taken from a man aged 25 to 45 in good health. J is TRBJ2-2 and V is TRBV28, with D perhaps assigned TRBD1 or TRBD2 (5 bases each). Sequenced: naive CD8+ T cells sorted from blood. CDR3 sequence reads: CASEPGQVIFGTGELFF. The CDR3 DNA reads TGTGCCAGCGAGCCGGGGCAGGTGATTTTTGGGACCGGGGAGCTGTTTTTT.